Given below is one TCR beta chain in context. Sequencing used immunoSEQ multiplex PCR; TCRdb keeps in-frame clones, though not all of them. The sample has over 300,000 clones, 70% to 90% seen once; the top ten hold roughly 8.9%. These data come from a study of blood T cell repertoires in COVID-19. Study information: Acute and convalescent COVID-19 samples came from the United States, Italy and Spain.

Cohort 3 recovery required two negative PCRs, clearance, or symptom resolution. This TCR came from a middle-aged woman who had recovered from COVID-19. The source material was PBMCs or T cells enriched from blood (not recorded which).

The CDR3 bases are TGTGCCAGTACCCCGGTAGCGGGAGAGTGGGAGACCCAGTACTTC. Amino acid sequence: CASTPVAGEWETQYF. J is TRBJ2-5 and V is TRBV19, with TRBD2 matching 9 bases. Germline CDR1 is LNHDA and CDR2 is SQIVND (reference sequence). This CDR3 region has 15 residues. The J segment lost 5 bases and the V segment lost 7 bases, leaving 11 bases of the junction unmatched.